These T cell receptor beta chains were read from a single sample in a study of T cells in Graves' hyperthyroidism and ophthalmopathy. TCRdb used MiXCR to reprocess the multiplex PCR reads, holding one entry per CDR3 protein. The sample has 500,000 or so distinct CDR3 sequences; 15% to 20% are singletons. Sequencing was done on a sample of blood. These receptor sequences come from a woman aged 25 to 45 with Graves' ophthalmopathy. Each CDR3 is given without its conserved first and last residue.

>TRBV28
ASNAPGMRTRDTDTQY
>TRBV12-3/TRBV12-4
ASSTWDREDYEQY
>TRBV7-2
ASSFSLAGYNEQF
>TRBV6-2/TRBV6-3
ASSATGGTQPQH
>TRBV3-1
ASSRDRGKAF
>TRBV4-3
ASSQDRFQGVISYEQY
>TRBV28
ASSFPSKRQFLGKNIQY
>TRBV9
ASSIRDRGGETQY
>TRBV19
ASTPDAYNEQF
>TRBV29-1
SVEGGQGGFGYGYT
>TRBV19
ASSSLLRGDEQF
>TRBV25-1
ASRRIGSYNSPLH